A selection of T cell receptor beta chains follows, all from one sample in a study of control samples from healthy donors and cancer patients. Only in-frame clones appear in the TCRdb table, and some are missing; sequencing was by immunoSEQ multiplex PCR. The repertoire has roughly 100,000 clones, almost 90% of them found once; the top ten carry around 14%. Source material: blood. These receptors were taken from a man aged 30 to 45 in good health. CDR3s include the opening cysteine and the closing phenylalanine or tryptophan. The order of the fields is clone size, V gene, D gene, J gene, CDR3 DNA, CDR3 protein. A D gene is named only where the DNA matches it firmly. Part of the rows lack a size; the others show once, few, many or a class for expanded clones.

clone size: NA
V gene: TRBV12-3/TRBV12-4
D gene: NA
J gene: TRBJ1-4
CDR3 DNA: TGTGCCAGCAGGAACCCCTCGGAAAAACTGTTTTTT
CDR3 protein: CASRNPSEKLFF

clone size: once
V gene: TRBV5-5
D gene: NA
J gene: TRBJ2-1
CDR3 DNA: TGTGCCAGCAGCTTAACGCAGGGGTTATACAATGAGCAGTTCTTC
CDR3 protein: CASSLTQGLYNEQFF

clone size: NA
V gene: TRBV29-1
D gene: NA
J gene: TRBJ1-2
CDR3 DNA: TGCAGCGTCATGGGGGGGGACTATGGCTACACCTTC
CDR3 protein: CSVMGGDYGYTF

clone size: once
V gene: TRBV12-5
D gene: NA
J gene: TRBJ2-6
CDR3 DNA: TGTGCTAGTGGTTTGGTAAGGGACGGGGCACCTGGGGCCAACGTCCTGACTTTC
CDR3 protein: CASGLVRDGAPGANVLTF

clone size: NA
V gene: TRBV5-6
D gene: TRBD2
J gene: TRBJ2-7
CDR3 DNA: TGTGCCAGCAGCTTGGGCGGGAGGGTGAGCTCCTACGAGCAGTACTTC
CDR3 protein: CASSLGGRVSSYEQYF

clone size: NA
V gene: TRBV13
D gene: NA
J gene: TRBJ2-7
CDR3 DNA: TGTGCCAGCAGCTCTACCCCGGGCAGGGCCTACGAGCAGTACTTC
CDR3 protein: CASSSTPGRAYEQYF

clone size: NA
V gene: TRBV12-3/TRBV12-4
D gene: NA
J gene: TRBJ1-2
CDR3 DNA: TGTGCCAGCGGGGGTAAGGGGCACACGAACACCTTC
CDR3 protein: CASGGKGHTNTF

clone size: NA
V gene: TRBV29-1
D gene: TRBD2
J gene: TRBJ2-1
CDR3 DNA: TGCAGCGCCGTGCCCCCGGGACTAGTCGGCGATGAGCAGTTCTTC
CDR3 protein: CSAVPPGLVGDEQFF

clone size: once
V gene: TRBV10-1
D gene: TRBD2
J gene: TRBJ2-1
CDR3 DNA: TGCGCCAGCAGTGCGGGACTAGCGTACAATGAGCAGTTCTTC
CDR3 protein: CASSAGLAYNEQFF

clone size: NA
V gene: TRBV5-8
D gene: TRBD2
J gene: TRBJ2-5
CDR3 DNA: TGTGCCAGCAGCTACGCCGGGACTAGCGGACATCAATGGGGAGAGACCCAGTACTTC
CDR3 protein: CASSYAGTSGHQWGETQYF

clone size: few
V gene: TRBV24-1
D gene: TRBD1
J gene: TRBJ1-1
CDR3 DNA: TGTGCCACCAGTGATCCGGCGACAGGGTCTGAAGCTTTCTTT
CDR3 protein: CATSDPATGSEAFF

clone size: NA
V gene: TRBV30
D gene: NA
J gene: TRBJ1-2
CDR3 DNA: TGTGCCTGGAGTGTGTCAAGCTATGGCTACACCTTC
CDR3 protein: CAWSVSSYGYTF

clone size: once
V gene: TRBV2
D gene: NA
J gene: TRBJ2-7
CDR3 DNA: TGTGCCAGCAGTCCCGCGTCCGAGCAGTACTTC
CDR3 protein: CASSPASEQYF

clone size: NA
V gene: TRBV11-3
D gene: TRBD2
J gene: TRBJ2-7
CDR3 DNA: TGTGCCAGCAGCTTTCCTAGCGGGACATCCTACGAGCAGTACTTC
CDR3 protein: CASSFPSGTSYEQYF

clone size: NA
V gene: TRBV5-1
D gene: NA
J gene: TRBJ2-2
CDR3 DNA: TGCGCCAGCAGCTTATCCCCCCTTTCCTCCGGGGAGCTGTTTTTT
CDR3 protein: CASSLSPLSSGELFF

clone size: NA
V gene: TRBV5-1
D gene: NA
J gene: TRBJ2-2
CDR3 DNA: TGCGCCAGCAGACGAGGGGCCGGGACCGGGGAGCTGTTTTTT
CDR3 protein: CASRRGAGTGELFF

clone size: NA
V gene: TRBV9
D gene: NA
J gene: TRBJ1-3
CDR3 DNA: TGTGCCAGCAGCGTAAATCCTGGAAACACCATATATTTT
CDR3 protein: CASSVNPGNTIYF

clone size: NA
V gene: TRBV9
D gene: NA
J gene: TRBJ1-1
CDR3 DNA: TGTGCCAGCAGCGTAGTAACAGCCTATGAAGCTTTCTTT
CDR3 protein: CASSVVTAYEAFF

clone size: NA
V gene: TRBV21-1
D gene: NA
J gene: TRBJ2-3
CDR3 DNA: TGTGCCAGCAGCCACCGACCGACGAATCGCACAGATACGCAGTATTTT
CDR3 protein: CASSHRPTNRTDTQYF

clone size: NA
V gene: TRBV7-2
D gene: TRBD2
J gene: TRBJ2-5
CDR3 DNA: TGTGCCAGCAGCCCCGTGATAACTAGCGGGAGGCGGATGGAGACCCAGTACTTC
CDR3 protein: CASSPVITSGRRMETQYF

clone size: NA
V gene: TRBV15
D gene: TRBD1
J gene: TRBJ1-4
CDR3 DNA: TGTGCCACCAGCACCCGGGGTGCAGGGGGTGAAAAACTGTTTTTT
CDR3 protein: CATSTRGAGGEKLFF